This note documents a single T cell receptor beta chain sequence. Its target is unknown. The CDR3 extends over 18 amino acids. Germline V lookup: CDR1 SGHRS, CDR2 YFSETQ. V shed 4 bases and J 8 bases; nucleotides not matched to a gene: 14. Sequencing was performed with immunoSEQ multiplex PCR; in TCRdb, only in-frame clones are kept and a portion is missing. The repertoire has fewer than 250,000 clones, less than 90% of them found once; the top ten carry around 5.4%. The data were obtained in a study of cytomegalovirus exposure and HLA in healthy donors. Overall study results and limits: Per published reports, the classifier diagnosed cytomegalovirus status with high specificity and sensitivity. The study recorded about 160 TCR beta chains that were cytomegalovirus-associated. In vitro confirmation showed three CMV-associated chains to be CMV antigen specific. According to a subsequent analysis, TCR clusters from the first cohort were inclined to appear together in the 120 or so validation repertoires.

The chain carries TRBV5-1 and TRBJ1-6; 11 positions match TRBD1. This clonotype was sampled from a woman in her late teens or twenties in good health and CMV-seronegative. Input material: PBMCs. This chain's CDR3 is CASSRSGTGGWVDSPLHF. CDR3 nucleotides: TGCGCCAGCAGCCGGTCCGGGACAGGGGGTTGGGTGGATTCACCCCTCCACTTT.